The next 10 T cell receptor beta chains were all read from a single sample in a study of cytomegalovirus exposure and HLA in healthy donors. Amplification used 60 Vbeta primers and 13 Jbeta primers. The table came from immunoSEQ multiplex PCR; TCRdb's copy has only in-frame clones and leaves some out. Here the sample spans 120,000 to 150,000 clones, 82% being singletons. The sample taken for sequencing was PBMCs. Receptors were obtained from a man aged 25 to 45 in good health and CMV-seropositive.

This sequence joins TRBV10-3 and TRBJ1-5; TRBD1 is a possible D gene (5 bases). Germline CDR1 and CDR2: ENHRY and SYGVKD. V dropped 10 bases and J dropped 0 bases, with 10 bases sitting between them. CDR3 length: 13 residues. Here the CDR3 reads CASSDSSNQPQHF. The DNA for the CDR3 is TGTGCCAGCTCAGACAGTAGCAATCAGCCCCAGCATTTT.

Turning to this clone: This same CDR3 is encoded by further DNA sequences in the sample. V and J are TRBV27 and TRBJ2-7; D perhaps matches TRBD2 (7 bases). The CDR3 runs 16 residues. Germline values: CDR1 MNHEY, CDR2 SMNVEV (reference sequence). V was trimmed by 6 bases and J by 2 bases, leaving 20 bases between them. The CDR3 spells CASSVRESGGPYEQYF. In nucleotides, the CDR3 is TGTGCCAGCAGCGTACGGGAATCCGGGGGGCCCTACGAGCAGTACTTC.

The chain joins TRBV7-9 to TRBJ1-1, with TRBD1 identical over 7 bases. CDR1 is SEHNR and CDR2 is FQNEAQ in the germline V gene (reference sequence). V was pared by 5 bases and J by 11 bases, with 14 bases of the junction left unmatched. The CDR3 loop spans 14 amino acids. CDR3: CASSPRQGTAPAFF. CDR3 sequence (DNA): TGTGCCAGCAGCCCTCGACAGGGAACTGCGCCGGCTTTCTTT.

This rearrangement joins TRBV4-1 to TRBJ2-7, with 8 bases matching TRBD2. The CDR3 spans 14 residues. Germline CDR1 and CDR2: MGHRA and YSYEKL. The ends lost 3 bases at V and 5 bases at J; junction bases unmatched: 6. The CDR3 bases are TGCGCCAGCAGCCAGACCGGGACTAGTAACGAGCAGTACTTC. As protein: CASSQTGTSNEQYF.

V usage is TRBV18 and J usage is TRBJ2-7, with 7 bases fitting TRBD1. This CDR3 spans 14 amino acids. V lost 5 bases and J lost 1; bases outside the gene matches: 5. Germline V gives CDR1 KGHSH, CDR2 LQKENI. The CDR3, as DNA: TGTGCCAGCTCAAAACCGGGACAGTCCTACGAGCAGTACTTC. Translating gives CASSKPGQSYEQYF. Filled out from reference TRBV18 and TRBJ2-7, the complete variable domain reads NAGVMQNPRHLVRRRGQEARLRCSPMKGHSHVYWYRQLPEEGLKFMVYLQKENIIDESGMPKERFSAEFPKEGPSILRIQQVVRGDSAAYFCASSKPGQSYEQYFGPGTRLTVT.

This clone came up a few times. This CDR3 is CASSSPGTANYGYTF. The CDR3 DNA reads as TGTGCCAGCAGTTCTCCCGGGACAGCTAACTATGGCTACACCTTC. This rearrangement joins TRBV28 to TRBJ1-2; 7 bases align to TRBD1. Trimming removed 4 bases from V and 0 bases from J; junction bases left unmatched: 5. Germline assignment: CDR1 MDHEN and CDR2 SYDVKM. The CDR3 has 15 amino acids.

This chain joins TRBV5-1 and TRBJ1-4; D is uncertain. V was pared by 0 bases and J by 5 bases, with 8 bases between. This CDR3 region has 14 residues. CDR1 and CDR2 (germline): SGHRS, YFSETQ. For the CDR3, the DNA is TGCGCCAGCAGCTTGGCAGTTAAGAATGAAAAACTGTTTTTT. Translation gives CASSLAVKNEKLFF.

This chain uses TRBV4-1 with TRBJ1-5; D is possibly TRBD1 (5 bases). This CDR3 has 15 amino acids. V was trimmed by 0 bases and J by 7 bases, leaving 13 bases between them. The germline V gene encodes CDR1 MGHRA and CDR2 YSYEKL. The CDR3 here is CASSQDPRGGQPQHF. CDR3 coding DNA: TGCGCCAGCAGCCAAGATCCAAGGGGCGGCCAGCCCCAGCATTTT.

This chain uses TRBV19 with TRBJ2-5; unclear D gene. The CDR3 has 14 residues. Germline-derived CDR1 and CDR2 are LNHDA and SQIVND (reference sequence). Trimming took off 1 base at V and 2 bases at J, with 8 bases between the two ends. For the CDR3, the DNA is TGTGCCAGTAGTATAGGCGTTACTCAAGAGACCCAGTACTTC. Translated: CASSIGVTQETQYF.

This rearrangement joins TRBV2 to TRBJ2-5, with TRBD1 as a possible D gene (5 bases). Germline CDR1 reads SNHLY; CDR2 reads FYNNEI. The CDR3 length is 13 residues. V lost 5 bases and J lost 5, with 12 bases in between. The CDR3 nucleotides are TGTGCCAGCAGTTCAGGACAAGAGGAGACCCAGTACTTC. Protein sequence: CASSSGQEETQYF.